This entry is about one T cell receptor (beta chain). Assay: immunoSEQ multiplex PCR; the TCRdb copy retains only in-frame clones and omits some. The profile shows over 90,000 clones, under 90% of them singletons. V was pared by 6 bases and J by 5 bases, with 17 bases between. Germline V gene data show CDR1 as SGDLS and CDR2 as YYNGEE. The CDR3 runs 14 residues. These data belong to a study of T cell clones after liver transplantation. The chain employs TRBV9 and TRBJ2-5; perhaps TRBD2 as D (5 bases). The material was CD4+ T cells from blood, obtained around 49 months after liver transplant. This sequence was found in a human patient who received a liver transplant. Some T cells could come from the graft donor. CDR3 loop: CASKRRAGDETQYF. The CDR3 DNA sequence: TGTGCCAGCAAACGCCGGGCGGGTGATGAGACCCAGTACTTC.